This TCR beta chain was identified during a study of cytomegalovirus exposure and HLA in healthy donors. Study details: Previous work identified roughly 120 million unique TCR beta sequences from 150 million to 200 million T cells.

As concerns this clone: Its antigen is unidentified.

PCR used 60 Vbeta primers and 13 Jbeta primers. TCRdb's table, derived via immunoSEQ multiplex PCR, lists solely in-frame clones and lacks some. The sample consists of roughly 200,000 clones, roughly 87% of them appearing once. Germline CDR1 MDHEN, CDR2 SYDVKM. The CDR3 length is 14 residues. V was clipped by 7 bases and J by 5 bases; unmatched bases: 9. Study-wide findings and caveats: Roughly even sequencing depth across donors was the assumption behind the presence/absence analyses.

The clonotype originates from a boy between 2 and 10 years old in good health and CMV-seronegative. The chain couples TRBV28 to TRBJ1-1; 8 bases align to TRBD1. Sequenced input: PBMCs. This CDR3 is CASNPHRGGTEAFF. CDR3 nucleotide sequence: TGTGCCAGCAACCCACACAGGGGGGGAACTGAAGCTTTCTTT.